Sequencing of this T cell receptor beta chain was carried out in a study of control samples from healthy donors and cancer patients. Measured with immunoSEQ multiplex PCR; TCRdb has only the in-frame clones, and not every one. Among roughly 100,000 clones listed, 80% to 90% were seen once. The CDR3 length is 16 residues. The V segment lost 6 bases and the J segment 5 bases; nucleotides outside the gene matches: 12. The germline V gene encodes CDR1 WSHSY and CDR2 SAAADI. The sequence was collected from a man younger than 45 in good health. This rearrangement joins TRBV10-2 to TRBJ2-5; the match to TRBD1 covers 10 bases. Sequencing was carried out using blood. This CDR3 reads CASRRGGTGEWETQYF. CDR3 coding DNA: TGCGCCAGCAGGAGAGGAGGGACAGGGGAGTGGGAGACCCAGTACTTC.